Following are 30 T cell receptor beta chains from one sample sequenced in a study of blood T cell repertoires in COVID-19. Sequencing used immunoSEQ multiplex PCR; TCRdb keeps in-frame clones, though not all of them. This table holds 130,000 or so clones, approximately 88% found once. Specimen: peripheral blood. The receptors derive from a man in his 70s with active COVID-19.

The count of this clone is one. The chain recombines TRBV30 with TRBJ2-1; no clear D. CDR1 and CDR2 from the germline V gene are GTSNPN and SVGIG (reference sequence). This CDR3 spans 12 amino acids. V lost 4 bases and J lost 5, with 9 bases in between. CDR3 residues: CAWTLPDNEQFF. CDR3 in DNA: TGTGCCTGGACTCTCCCGGACAATGAGCAGTTCTTC.

The CDR3 region has the DNA TGTGCCTGGAGTGTTGAAGAGTTCGCAAAGACCCAGTACTTC. Translating it yields CAWSVEEFAKTQYF. The rearrangement joins TRBV30 to TRBJ2-5; D is uncertain. Trimming took off 0 bases at V and 6 bases at J, with 14 bases between the two ends. Germline CDR1 is GTSNPN and CDR2 is SVGIG (reference sequence). The CDR3 sequence is 14 residues long.

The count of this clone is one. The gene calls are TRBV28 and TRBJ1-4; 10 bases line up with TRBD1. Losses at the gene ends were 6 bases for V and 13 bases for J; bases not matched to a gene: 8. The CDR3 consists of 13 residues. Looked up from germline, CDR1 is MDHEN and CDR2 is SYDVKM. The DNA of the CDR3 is TGTGCCAGCAGCTCCGGGACAGGGGAAGGACTGTTTTTT. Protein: CASSSGTGEGLFF. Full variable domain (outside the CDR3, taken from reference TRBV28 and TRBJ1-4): DVKVTQSSRYLVKRTGEKVFLECVQDMDHENMFWYRQDPGLGLRLIYFSYDVKMKEKGDIPEGYSVSREKKERFSLILESASTNQTSMYLCASSSGTGEGLFFGSGTQLSVL.

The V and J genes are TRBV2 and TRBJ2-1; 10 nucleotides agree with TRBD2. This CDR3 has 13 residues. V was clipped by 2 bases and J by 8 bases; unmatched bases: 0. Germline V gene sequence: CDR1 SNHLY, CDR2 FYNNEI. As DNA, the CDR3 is TGTGCCAGCAGTGAACTAGCGGGAGATGAGCAGTTCTTC. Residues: CASSELAGDEQFF.

CDR3 nucleotides: TGTGCCTGGAGTGTAATCCAGGGGGCACGGGAGACCCAGTACTTC. This encodes CAWSVIQGARETQYF. The V and J genes are TRBV30 and TRBJ2-5; 8 bases match TRBD1. Germline CDR1 is GTSNPN and CDR2 is SVGIG (reference sequence). V dropped 0 bases and J dropped 5; count of bases not matched to a gene: 8. The CDR3 is 15 amino acids.

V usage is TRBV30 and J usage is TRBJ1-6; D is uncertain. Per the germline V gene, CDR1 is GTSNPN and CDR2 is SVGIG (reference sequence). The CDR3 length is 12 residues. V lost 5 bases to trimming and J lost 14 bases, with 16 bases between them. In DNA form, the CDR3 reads TGTGCCTGGGGATCCATAATTGAGACCCTCCACTTT. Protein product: CAWGSIIETLHF.

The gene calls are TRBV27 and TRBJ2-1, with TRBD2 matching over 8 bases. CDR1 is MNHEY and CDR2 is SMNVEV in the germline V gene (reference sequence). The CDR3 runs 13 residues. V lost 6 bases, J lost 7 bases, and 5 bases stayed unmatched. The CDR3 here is CASRAGGLNEQFF. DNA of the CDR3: TGTGCCAGCAGGGCGGGAGGCCTAAATGAGCAGTTCTTC.

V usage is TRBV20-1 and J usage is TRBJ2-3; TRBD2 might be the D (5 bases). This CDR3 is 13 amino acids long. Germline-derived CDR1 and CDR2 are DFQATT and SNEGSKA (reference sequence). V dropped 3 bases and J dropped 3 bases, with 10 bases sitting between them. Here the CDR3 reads CSASIARTDTQYF. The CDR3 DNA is TGCAGTGCTAGTATAGCGAGGACAGATACGCAGTATTTT.

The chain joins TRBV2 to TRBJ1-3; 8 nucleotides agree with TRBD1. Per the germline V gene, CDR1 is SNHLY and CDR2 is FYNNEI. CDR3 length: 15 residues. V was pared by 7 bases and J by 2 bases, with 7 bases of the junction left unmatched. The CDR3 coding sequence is TGTGCCAGCAAGCCGGACAGGGATGCTGGAAACACCATATATTTT. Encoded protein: CASKPDRDAGNTIYF.

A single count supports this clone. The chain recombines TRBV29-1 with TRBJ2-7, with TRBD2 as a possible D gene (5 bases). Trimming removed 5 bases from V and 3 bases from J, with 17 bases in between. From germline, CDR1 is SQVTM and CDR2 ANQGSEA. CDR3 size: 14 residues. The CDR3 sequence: CSVSRPGDLYEQYF. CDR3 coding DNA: TGCAGCGTTTCCCGCCCCGGGGATCTCTACGAGCAGTACTTC.

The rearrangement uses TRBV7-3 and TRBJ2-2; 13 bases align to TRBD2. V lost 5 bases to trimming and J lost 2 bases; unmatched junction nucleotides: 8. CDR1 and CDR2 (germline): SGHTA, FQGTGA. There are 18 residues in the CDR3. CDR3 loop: CASSPRTSGSGNTGELFF. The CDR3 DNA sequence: TGTGCCAGCAGCCCTCGGACTAGCGGGAGTGGAAACACCGGGGAGCTGTTTTTT.

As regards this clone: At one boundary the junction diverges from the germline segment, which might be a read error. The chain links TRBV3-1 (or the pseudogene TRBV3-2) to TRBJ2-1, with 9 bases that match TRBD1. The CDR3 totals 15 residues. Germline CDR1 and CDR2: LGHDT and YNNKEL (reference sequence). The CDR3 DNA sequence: TGCGCCAGCAGCCACCCCGGGACAGGGTACAATGAGCAGTTCTTC. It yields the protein CASSHPGTGYNEQFF.

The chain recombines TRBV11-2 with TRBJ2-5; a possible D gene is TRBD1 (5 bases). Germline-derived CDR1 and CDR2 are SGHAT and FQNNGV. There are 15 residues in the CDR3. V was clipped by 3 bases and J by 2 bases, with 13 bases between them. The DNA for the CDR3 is TGTGCCAGCAGCTTGGGGCGGCAGGATCAAGAGACCCAGTACTTC. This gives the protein CASSLGRQDQETQYF.

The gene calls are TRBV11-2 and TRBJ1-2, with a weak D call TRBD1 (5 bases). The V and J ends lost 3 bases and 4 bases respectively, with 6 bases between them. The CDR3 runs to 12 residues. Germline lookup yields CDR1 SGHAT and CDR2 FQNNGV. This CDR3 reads CASSFDSYGYTF. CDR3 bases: TGTGCCAGCAGCTTTGACAGCTATGGCTACACCTTC.

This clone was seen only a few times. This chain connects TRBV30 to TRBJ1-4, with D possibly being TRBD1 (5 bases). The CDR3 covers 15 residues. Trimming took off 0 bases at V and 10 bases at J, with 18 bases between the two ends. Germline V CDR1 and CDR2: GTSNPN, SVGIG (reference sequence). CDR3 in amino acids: CAWSVRKGALGKLFF. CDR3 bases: TGTGCCTGGAGTGTACGGAAAGGGGCGTTAGGAAAACTGTTTTTT.

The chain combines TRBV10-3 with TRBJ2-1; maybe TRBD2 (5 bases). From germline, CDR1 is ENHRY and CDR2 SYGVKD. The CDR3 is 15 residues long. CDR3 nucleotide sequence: TGTGCGACCGGGGTGGGAGCGGCCTCCTACAATGAGCAGTTCTTC. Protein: CATGVGAASYNEQFF.

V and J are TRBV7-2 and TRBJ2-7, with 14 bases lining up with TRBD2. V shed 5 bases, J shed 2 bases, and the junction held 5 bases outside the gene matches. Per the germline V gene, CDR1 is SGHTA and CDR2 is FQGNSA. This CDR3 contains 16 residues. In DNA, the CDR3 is TGTGCCAGCAGCCGCCGACTAGCGGGAGGGGCCTACGAGCAGTACTTC. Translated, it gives CASSRRLAGGAYEQYF.

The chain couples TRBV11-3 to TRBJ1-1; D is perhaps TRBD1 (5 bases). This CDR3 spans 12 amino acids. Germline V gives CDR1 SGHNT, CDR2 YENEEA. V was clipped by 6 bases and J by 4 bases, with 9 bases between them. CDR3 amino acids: CASRGRATEAFF. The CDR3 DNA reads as TGTGCCAGCAGAGGCAGGGCCACTGAAGCTTTCTTT.

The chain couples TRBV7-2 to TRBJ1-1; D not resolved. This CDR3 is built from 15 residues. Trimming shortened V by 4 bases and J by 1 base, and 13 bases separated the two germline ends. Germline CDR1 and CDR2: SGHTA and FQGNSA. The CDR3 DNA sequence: TGTGCCAGCAGCTCCCGGCGGGGTCAGAACACTGAAGCTTTCTTT. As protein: CASSSRRGQNTEAFF.

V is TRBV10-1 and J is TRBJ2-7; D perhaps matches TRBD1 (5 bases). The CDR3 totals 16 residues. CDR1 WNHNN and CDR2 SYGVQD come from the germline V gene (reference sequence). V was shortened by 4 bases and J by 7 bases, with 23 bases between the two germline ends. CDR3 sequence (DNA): TGCGCCAGCAGTGTCGGTGGGGCAGGTCGCCTTGGGGAGCAGTACTTC. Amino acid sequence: CASSVGGAGRLGEQYF.

Here the CDR3 DNA reads TGTGCCAGCAGCCAAGATAGATTGGGGGCGCCCACTGAAGCTTTCTTT. Residues: CASSQDRLGAPTEAFF. This chain uses TRBV4-2 with TRBJ1-1, with a weak D call TRBD1 (6 bases). The CDR3 contains 16 residues. Germline CDR1 and CDR2: LGHNA and YNFKEQ. Between the trimmed V and J ends, which lost 0 bases and 4 bases, there was a span of 15 bases.

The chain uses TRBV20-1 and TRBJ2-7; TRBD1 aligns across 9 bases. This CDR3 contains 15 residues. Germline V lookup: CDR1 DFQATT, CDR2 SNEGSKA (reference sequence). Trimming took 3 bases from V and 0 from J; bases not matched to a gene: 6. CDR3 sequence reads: CSASQGQGFSYEQYF. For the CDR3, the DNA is TGCAGTGCTAGTCAGGGACAGGGCTTCTCCTACGAGCAGTACTTC.

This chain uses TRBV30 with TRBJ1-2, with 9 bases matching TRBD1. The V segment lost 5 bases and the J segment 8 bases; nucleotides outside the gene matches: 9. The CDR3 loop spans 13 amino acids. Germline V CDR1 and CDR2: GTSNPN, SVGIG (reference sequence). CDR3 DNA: TGTGCCTGGGTTACAGGGGGCGCTGAGGGCTACACCTTC. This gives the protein CAWVTGGAEGYTF.

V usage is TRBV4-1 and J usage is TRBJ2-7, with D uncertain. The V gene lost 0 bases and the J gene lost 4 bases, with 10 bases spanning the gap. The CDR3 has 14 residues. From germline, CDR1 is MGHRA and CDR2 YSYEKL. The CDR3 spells CASSQDDTNYEQYF. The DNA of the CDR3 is TGCGCCAGCAGCCAAGATGACACCAATTACGAGCAGTACTTC.

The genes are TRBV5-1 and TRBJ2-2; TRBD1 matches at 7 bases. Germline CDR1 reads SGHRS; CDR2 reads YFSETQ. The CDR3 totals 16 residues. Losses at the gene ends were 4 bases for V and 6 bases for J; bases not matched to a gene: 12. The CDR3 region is CASSVLTGYRPGELFF. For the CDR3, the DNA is TGCGCCAGCAGCGTATTGACAGGGTATCGGCCCGGGGAGCTGTTTTTT. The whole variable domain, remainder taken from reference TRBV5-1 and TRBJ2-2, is KAGVTQTPRYLIKTRGQQVTLSCSPISGHRSVSWYQQTPGQGLQFLFEYFSETQRNKGNFPGRFSGRQFSNSRSEMNVSTLELGDSALYLCASSVLTGYRPGELFFGEGSRLTVL.

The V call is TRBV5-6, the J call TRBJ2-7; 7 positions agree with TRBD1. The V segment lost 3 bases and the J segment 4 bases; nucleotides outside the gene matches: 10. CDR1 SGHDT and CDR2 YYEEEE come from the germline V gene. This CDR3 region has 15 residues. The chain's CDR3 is CASSSTGRTGYEQYF. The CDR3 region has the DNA TGTGCCAGCAGCTCGACAGGGCGAACGGGTTACGAGCAGTACTTC.

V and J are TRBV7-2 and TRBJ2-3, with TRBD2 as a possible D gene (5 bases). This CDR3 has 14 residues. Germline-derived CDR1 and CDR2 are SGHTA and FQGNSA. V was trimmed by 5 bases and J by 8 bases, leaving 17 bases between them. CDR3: CASSPASPLATQYF. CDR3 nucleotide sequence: TGTGCCAGCAGCCCAGCTAGTCCCCTAGCTACGCAGTATTTT.

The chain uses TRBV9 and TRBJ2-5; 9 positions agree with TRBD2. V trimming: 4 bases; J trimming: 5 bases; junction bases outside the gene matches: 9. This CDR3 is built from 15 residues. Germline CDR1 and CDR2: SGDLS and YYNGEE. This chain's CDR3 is CASSPHPSGMETQYF. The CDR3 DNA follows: TGTGCCAGCAGCCCCCATCCTAGCGGGATGGAGACCCAGTACTTC.

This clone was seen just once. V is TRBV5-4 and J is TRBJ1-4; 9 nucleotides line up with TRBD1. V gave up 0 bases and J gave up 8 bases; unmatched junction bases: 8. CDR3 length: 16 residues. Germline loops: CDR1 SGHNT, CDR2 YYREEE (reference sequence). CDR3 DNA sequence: TGTGCCAGCAGCTTGGGACAGGGGGGAATTAAGGAAAAACTGTTTTTT. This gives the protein CASSLGQGGIKEKLFF.

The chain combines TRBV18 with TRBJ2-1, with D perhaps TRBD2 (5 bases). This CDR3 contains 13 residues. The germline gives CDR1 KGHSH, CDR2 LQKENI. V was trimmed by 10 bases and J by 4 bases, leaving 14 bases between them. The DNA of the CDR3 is TGTGCCACCTCGGTCATAGCGTACAATGAGCAGTTCTTC. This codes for CATSVIAYNEQFF.